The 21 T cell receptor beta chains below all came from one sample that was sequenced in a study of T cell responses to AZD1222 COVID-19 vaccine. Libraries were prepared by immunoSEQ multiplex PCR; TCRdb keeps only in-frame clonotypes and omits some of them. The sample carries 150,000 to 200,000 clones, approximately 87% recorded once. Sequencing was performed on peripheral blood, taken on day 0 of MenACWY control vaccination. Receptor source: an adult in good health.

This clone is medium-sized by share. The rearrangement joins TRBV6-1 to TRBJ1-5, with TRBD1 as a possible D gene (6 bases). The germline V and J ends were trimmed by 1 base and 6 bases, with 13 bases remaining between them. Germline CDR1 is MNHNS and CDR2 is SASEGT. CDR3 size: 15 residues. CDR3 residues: CASSEDAGGGQPQHF. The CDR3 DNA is TGTGCCAGCAGTGAAGATGCTGGGGGCGGTCAGCCCCAGCATTTT.

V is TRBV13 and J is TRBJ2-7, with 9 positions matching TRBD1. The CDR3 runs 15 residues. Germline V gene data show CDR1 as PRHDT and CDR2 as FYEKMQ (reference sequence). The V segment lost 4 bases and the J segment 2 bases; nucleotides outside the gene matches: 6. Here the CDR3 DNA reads TGTGCCAGCAGCTCGGGACAGGGATTTACCTACGAGCAGTACTTC. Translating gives CASSSGQGFTYEQYF.

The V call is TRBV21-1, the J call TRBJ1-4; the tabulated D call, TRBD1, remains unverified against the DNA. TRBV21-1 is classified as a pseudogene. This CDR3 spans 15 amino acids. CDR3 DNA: TGTGCCAGCAGCAAGAAGCAGGGGGCTCGGGAAAAACTGTTTTTT. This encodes CASSKKQGAREKLFF.

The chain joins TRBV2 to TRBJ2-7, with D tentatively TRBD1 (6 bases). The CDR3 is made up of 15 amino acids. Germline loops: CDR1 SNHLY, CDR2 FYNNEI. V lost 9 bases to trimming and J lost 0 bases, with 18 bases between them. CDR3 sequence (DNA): TGTGCCAGTAATACGGGGCAGGGGTTCTCCTACGAGCAGTACTTC. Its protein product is CASNTGQGFSYEQYF.

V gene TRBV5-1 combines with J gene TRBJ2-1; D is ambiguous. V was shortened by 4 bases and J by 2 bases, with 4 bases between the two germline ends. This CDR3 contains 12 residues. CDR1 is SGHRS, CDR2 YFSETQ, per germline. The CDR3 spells CASSDTYNEQFF. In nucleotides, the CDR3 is TGCGCCAGCAGCGACACCTACAATGAGCAGTTCTTC.

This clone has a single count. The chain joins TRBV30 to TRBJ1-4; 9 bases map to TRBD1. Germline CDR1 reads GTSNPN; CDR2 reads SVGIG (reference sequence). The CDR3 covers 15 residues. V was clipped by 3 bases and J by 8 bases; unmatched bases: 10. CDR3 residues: CAWRDTGGAGEKLFF. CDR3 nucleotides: TGTGCCTGGAGGGACACAGGGGGCGCAGGGGAAAAACTGTTTTTT.

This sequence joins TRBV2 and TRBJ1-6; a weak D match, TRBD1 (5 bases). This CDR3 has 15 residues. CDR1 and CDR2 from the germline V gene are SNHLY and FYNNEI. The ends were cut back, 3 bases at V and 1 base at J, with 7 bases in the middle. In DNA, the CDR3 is TGTGCCAGCAGTGATGGGGGATCCTATAATTCACCCCTCCACTTT. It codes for CASSDGGSYNSPLHF.

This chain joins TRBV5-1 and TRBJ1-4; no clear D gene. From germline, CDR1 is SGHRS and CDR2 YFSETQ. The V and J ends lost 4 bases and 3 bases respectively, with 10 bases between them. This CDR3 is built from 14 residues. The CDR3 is CASSANGANEKLFF. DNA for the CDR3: TGCGCCAGCAGCGCGAACGGCGCTAATGAAAAACTGTTTTTT.

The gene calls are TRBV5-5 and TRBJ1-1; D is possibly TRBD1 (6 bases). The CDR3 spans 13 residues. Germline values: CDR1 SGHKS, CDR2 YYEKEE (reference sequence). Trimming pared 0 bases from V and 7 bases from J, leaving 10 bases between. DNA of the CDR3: TGTGCCAGCAGCTTGGAGACAGGAATTGAAGCTTTCTTT. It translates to CASSLETGIEAFF. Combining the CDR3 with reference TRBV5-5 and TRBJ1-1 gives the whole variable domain DAGVTQSPTHLIKTRGQQVTLRCSPISGHKSVSWYQQVLGQGPQFIFQYYEKEERGRGNFPDRFSARQFPNYSSELNVNALLLGDSALYLCASSLETGIEAFFGQGTRLTVV.

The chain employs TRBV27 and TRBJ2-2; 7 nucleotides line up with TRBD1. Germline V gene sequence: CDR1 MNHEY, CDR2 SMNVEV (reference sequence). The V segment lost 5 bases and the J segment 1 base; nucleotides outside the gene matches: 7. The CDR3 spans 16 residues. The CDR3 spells CASSKGTAWNTGELFF. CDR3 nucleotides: TGTGCCAGCAGTAAGGGGACAGCTTGGAACACCGGGGAGCTGTTTTTT.

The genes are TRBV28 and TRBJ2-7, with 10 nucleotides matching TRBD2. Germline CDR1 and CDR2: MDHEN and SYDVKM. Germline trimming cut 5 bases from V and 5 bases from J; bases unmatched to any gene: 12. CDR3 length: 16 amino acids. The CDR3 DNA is TGTGCCAGCAGTCCCTCGTCTAGCGGGAGTGTCCACGAGCAGTACTTC. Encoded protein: CASSPSSSGSVHEQYF.

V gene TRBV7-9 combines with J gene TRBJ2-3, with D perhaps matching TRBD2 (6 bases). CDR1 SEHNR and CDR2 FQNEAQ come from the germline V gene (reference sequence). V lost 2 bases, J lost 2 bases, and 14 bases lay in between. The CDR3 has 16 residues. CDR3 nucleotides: TGTGCCAGCAGCTTATTTGTGACTAGTATCACAGATACGCAGTATTTT. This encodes CASSLFVTSITDTQYF.

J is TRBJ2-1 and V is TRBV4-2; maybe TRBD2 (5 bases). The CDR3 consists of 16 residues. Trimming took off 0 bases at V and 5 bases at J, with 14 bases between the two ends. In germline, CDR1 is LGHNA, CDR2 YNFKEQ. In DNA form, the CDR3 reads TGTGCCAGCAGCCAAGATCTTGGGCTGGGAGACAATGAGCAGTTCTTC. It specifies CASSQDLGLGDNEQFF.

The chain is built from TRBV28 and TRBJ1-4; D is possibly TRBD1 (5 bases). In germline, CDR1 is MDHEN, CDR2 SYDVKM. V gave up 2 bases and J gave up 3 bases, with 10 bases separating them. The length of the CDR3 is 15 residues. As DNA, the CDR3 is TGTGCCAGCAGTTTAGGGGGGTCCCCTAATGAAAAACTGTTTTTT. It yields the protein CASSLGGSPNEKLFF.

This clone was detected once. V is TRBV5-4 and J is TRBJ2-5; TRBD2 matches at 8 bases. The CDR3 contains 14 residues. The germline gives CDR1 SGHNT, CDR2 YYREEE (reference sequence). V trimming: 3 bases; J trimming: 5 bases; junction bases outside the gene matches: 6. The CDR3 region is CASSSSAGEETQYF. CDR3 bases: TGTGCCAGCAGCTCATCAGCGGGAGAGGAGACCCAGTACTTC.

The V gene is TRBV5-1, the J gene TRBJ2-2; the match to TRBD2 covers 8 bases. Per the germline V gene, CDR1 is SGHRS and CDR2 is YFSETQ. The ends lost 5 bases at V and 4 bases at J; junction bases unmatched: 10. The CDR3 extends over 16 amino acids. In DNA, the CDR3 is TGCGCCAGCAGAACGGGGGGGCCAGTAAGCACCGGGGAGCTGTTTTTT. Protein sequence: CASRTGGPVSTGELFF.

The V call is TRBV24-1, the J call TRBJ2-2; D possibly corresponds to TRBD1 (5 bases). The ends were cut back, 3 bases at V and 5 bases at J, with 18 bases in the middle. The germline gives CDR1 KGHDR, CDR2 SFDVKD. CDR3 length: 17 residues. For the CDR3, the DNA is TGTGCCACCAGTGATCCCTTTAGGGGAATGGGGACCGGGGAGCTGTTTTTT. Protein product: CATSDPFRGMGTGELFF.

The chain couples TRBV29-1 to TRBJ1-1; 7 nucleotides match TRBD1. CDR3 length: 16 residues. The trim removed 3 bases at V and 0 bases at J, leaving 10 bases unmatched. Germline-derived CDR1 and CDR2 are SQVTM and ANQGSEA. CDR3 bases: TGCAGCGTTGAGGTTCAGGGGGTTCGGTTGAACACTGAAGCTTTCTTT. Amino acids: CSVEVQGVRLNTEAFF. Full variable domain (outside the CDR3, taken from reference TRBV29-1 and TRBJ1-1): SAVISQKPSRDICQRGTSLTIQCQVDSQVTMMFWYRQQPGQSLTLIATANQGSEATYESGFVIDKFPISRPNLTFSTLTVSNMSPEDSSIYLCSVEVQGVRLNTEAFFGQGTRLTVV.

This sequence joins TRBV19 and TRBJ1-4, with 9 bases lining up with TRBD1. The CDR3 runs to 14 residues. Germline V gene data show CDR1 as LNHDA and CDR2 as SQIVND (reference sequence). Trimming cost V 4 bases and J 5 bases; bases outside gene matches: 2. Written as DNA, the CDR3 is TGTGCCAGTAGTACGACAGGGGGGAATGAAAAACTGTTTTTT. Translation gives CASSTTGGNEKLFF.

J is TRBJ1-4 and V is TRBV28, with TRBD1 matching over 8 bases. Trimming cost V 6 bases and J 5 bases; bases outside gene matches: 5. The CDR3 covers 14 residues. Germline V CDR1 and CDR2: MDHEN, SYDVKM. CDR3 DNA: TGTGCCAGCAGCTGGGACAGGTTAAATGAAAAACTGTTTTTT. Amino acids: CASSWDRLNEKLFF.

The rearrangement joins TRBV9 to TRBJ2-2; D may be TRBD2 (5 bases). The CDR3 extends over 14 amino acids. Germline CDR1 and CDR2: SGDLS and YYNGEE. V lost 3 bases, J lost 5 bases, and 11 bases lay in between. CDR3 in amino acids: CASSARRGTGELFF. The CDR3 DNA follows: TGTGCCAGCAGCGCCCGACGGGGAACCGGGGAGCTGTTTTTT.